This is a list of T cell receptor beta chains from one sample in a study of tissue T cells after allogeneic stem cell transplantation. TCRdb's table, derived via immunoSEQ multiplex PCR, lists solely in-frame clones and lacks some. This table has more than 20,000 clones, roughly 89% appearing once. The source was blood, collected before transplantation. The receptors come from a male donor at least 60 years old who later had graft-versus-host disease after an allogeneic stem cell transplant. Each CDR3 is given with its conserved first and last residue. D genes are given only for firm matches. Not every row has a clone size; where given, it reads once, few, many or a size class.

J gene: TRBJ2-7
CDR3 length: 18
V gene: TRBV30
clone size: -
D gene: -
CDR3 DNA: TGTGCCTGGAGTCACGACCTAGTCCACGAAAGGAGCTCCTACGAGCAGTACTTC
CDR3 protein: CAWSHDLVHERSSYEQYF

J gene: TRBJ1-6
CDR3 length: 17
V gene: TRBV7-8
clone size: -
D gene: -
CDR3 DNA: TGTGCCAGCAGCATTGGGAGGGTGAGCTCCTATAATTCACCCCTCCACTTT
CDR3 protein: CASSIGRVSSYNSPLHF

J gene: TRBJ2-5
CDR3 length: 11
V gene: TRBV20-1
clone size: -
D gene: -
CDR3 DNA: TGCAGTGGCCGGGACTCAGGGACCCAGTACTTC
CDR3 protein: CSGRDSGTQYF

J gene: TRBJ1-2
CDR3 length: 14
V gene: TRBV18
clone size: few
D gene: TRBD1
CDR3 DNA: TGTGCCAGCTCACCTGCGGACAGGGGGGACGGCTACACCTTC
CDR3 protein: CASSPADRGDGYTF

J gene: TRBJ1-1
CDR3 length: 15
V gene: TRBV6-5
clone size: -
D gene: -
CDR3 DNA: TGTGCCAGCACCCCCAGGGCGGGGGGGGACACTGAAGCTTTCTTT
CDR3 protein: CASTPRAGGDTEAFF

J gene: TRBJ2-3
CDR3 length: 16
V gene: TRBV19
clone size: -
D gene: TRBD2
CDR3 DNA: TGTGCCAGTAGTATTTCTAGCGGGACCAAGGCAGATACGCAGTATTTT
CDR3 protein: CASSISSGTKADTQYF

J gene: TRBJ2-3
CDR3 length: 13
V gene: TRBV24-1
clone size: -
D gene: -
CDR3 DNA: TGTGCCACCAGTGATCCACCCACAGATACGCAGTATTTT
CDR3 protein: CATSDPPTDTQYF

J gene: TRBJ1-6
CDR3 length: 18
V gene: TRBV5-4
clone size: -
D gene: TRBD1
CDR3 DNA: TGTGCCAGCAGCTCGGGGGTGGGACCGGGACAGTTTAATTCACCCCTCCACTTT
CDR3 protein: CASSSGVGPGQFNSPLHF

J gene: TRBJ2-2
CDR3 length: 18
V gene: TRBV5-4
clone size: once
D gene: TRBD2
CDR3 DNA: TGTGCCAGCAGGCAACTAGCGGGAGGAGGGTTCACCACCGGGGAGCTGTTTTTT
CDR3 protein: CASRQLAGGGFTTGELFF

J gene: TRBJ2-7
CDR3 length: 14
V gene: TRBV2
clone size: -
D gene: -
CDR3 DNA: TGTGCCAGCAGTGACGGACAGACCGCCTACGAGCAGTACTTC
CDR3 protein: CASSDGQTAYEQYF

J gene: TRBJ2-4
CDR3 length: 13
V gene: TRBV12-3/TRBV12-4
clone size: -
D gene: -
CDR3 DNA: TGTGCCAGCAGTACACAAGCCGGGAACATTCAGTACTTC
CDR3 protein: CASSTQAGNIQYF

J gene: TRBJ2-1
CDR3 length: 17
V gene: TRBV19
clone size: -
D gene: TRBD2
CDR3 DNA: TGTGCCAGTAAGGCTAGCGGGGGCTTTAGCTCCTACAATGAGCAGTTCTTC
CDR3 protein: CASKASGGFSSYNEQFF

J gene: TRBJ2-2
CDR3 length: 15
V gene: TRBV5-1
clone size: -
D gene: -
CDR3 DNA: TGCGCCAGCAGCCGCCGGGAGTCGAACACCGGGGAGCTGTTTTTT
CDR3 protein: CASSRRESNTGELFF

J gene: TRBJ2-6
CDR3 length: 14
V gene: TRBV20-1
clone size: once
D gene: -
CDR3 DNA: TGCAGTGCTAGTCACCTCTCTGGGGCCAACGTCCTGACTTTC
CDR3 protein: CSASHLSGANVLTF

J gene: TRBJ2-7
CDR3 length: 13
V gene: TRBV6-6
clone size: -
D gene: -
CDR3 DNA: TGTGCCAGCAGTGGGGGACGGCACTACGAGCAGTACTTC
CDR3 protein: CASSGGRHYEQYF

J gene: TRBJ2-2
CDR3 length: 16
V gene: TRBV7-7
clone size: -
D gene: -
CDR3 DNA: TGTGCCAGCAGCCCCGGGCGGCTAACGCGTACCGGGGAGCTGTTTTTT
CDR3 protein: CASSPGRLTRTGELFF

J gene: TRBJ2-3
CDR3 length: 15
V gene: TRBV18
clone size: once
D gene: -
CDR3 DNA: TGTGCCAGCTCACCACGCGGGGCCGGCACAGATACGCAGTATTTT
CDR3 protein: CASSPRGAGTDTQYF

J gene: TRBJ2-5
CDR3 length: 16
V gene: TRBV9
clone size: -
D gene: TRBD2
CDR3 DNA: TGTGCCAGCAGCGTAGCACCTAGCGGGAGAATGGAGACCCAGTACTTC
CDR3 protein: CASSVAPSGRMETQYF

J gene: TRBJ2-2
CDR3 length: 14
V gene: TRBV10-2
clone size: -
D gene: -
CDR3 DNA: TGCGCCAGCAGGTTGACAGCCCTCACCGGGGAGCTGTTTTTT
CDR3 protein: CASRLTALTGELFF

J gene: TRBJ2-7
CDR3 length: 14
V gene: TRBV28
clone size: -
D gene: -
CDR3 DNA: TGTGCCAGCAGTTTCGAAAGCCAGGACTACGAGCAGTACTTC
CDR3 protein: CASSFESQDYEQYF

J gene: TRBJ2-5
CDR3 length: 15
V gene: TRBV10-3
clone size: -
D gene: TRBD2
CDR3 DNA: TGTGCCATCAGTGGATCGACTAGCGGGCAAGAGACCCAGTACTTC
CDR3 protein: CAISGSTSGQETQYF

J gene: TRBJ2-1
CDR3 length: 13
V gene: TRBV30
clone size: -
D gene: -
CDR3 DNA: TGTGCCTGGAGTGTTTTCGGGGGGCTGGAGCAGTTCTTC
CDR3 protein: CAWSVFGGLEQFF

J gene: TRBJ1-5
CDR3 length: 15
V gene: TRBV6-2/TRBV6-3
clone size: -
D gene: -
CDR3 DNA: TGTGCCAGCAGTCGGGGGACGGGAGACAATCAGCCCCAGCATTTT
CDR3 protein: CASSRGTGDNQPQHF

J gene: TRBJ2-7
CDR3 length: 16
V gene: TRBV7-9
clone size: once
D gene: -
CDR3 DNA: TGTGCCAGCACTTCCTATGGCCGGGGGAGCTCCTACGAGCAGTACTTC
CDR3 protein: CASTSYGRGSSYEQYF

J gene: TRBJ1-1
CDR3 length: 11
V gene: TRBV12-3/TRBV12-4
clone size: -
D gene: -
CDR3 DNA: TGTGCCAGCAGCCTAGACAGTGAAGCTTTCTTT
CDR3 protein: CASSLDSEAFF

J gene: TRBJ1-2
CDR3 length: 14
V gene: TRBV3-1/TRBV3-2
clone size: -
D gene: -
CDR3 DNA: TGTGCCAGCAGCCAAGCAGGAGTCAACTATGGCTACACCTTC
CDR3 protein: CASSQAGVNYGYTF

J gene: TRBJ2-1
CDR3 length: 15
V gene: TRBV11-3
clone size: -
D gene: TRBD2
CDR3 DNA: TGTGCCAGCAGCTTTAGCGGGGGCACATACAATGAGCAGTTCTTC
CDR3 protein: CASSFSGGTYNEQFF

J gene: TRBJ2-2
CDR3 length: 14
V gene: TRBV7-8
clone size: -
D gene: -
CDR3 DNA: TGTGCCAGCAGGACCCGGGGGAACACCGGGGAGCTGTTTTTT
CDR3 protein: CASRTRGNTGELFF